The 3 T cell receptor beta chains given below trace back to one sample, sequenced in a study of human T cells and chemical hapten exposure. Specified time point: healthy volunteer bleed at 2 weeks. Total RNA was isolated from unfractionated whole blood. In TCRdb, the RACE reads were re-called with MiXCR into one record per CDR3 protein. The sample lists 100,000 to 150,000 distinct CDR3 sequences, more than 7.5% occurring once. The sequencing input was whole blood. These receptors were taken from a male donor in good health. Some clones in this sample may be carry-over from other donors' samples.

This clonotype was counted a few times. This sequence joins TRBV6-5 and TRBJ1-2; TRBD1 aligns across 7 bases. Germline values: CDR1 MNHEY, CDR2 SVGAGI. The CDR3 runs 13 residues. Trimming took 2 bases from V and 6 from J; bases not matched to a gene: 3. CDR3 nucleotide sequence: TGTGCCAGCAGTTACCCGCAGGGGGATGGCTACACCTTC. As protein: CASSYPQGDGYTF.

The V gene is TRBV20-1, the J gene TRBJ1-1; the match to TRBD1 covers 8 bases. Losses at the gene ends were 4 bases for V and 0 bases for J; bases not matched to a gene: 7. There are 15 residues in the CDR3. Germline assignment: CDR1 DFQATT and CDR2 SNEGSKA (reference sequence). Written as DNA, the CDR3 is TGCAGTGCTACGGACAGGGAGAGTTTGAACACTGAAGCTTTCTTT. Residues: CSATDRESLNTEAFF.

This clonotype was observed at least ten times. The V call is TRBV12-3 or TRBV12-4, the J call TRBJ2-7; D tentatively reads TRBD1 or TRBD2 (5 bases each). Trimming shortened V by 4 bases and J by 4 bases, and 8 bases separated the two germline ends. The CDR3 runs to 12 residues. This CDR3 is CASSWGRYEQYF. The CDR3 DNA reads TGTGCCAGCAGTTGGGGACGGTACGAGCAGTACTTC.